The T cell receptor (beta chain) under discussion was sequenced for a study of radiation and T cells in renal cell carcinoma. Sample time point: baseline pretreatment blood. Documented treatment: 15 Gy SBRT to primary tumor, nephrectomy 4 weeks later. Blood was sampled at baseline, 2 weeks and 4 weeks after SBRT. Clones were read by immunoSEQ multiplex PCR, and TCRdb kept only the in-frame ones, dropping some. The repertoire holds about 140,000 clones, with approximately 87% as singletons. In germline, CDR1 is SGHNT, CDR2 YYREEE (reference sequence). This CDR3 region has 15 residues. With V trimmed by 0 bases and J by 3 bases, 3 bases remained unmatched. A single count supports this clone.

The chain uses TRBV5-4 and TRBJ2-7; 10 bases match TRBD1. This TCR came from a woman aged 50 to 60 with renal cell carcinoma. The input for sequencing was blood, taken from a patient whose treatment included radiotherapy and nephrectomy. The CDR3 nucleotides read TGTGCCAGCAGCTTGGGCGGGACAGGGGACTACGAGCAGTACTTC. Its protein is CASSLGGTGDYEQYF.